The 16 T cell receptor beta chains presented below share a single source sample, sequenced in a study of STAT5B mutations in CD4+ large granular lymphocyte leukemia. Measured with immunoSEQ multiplex PCR; TCRdb has only the in-frame clones, and not every one. The top ten clones hold less than 3.5% of a sample with nearly 35,000 clones, 87% of them seen once. The sample taken for sequencing was CD4+ T cells from blood buffy coats. The receptors come from a human donor in good health.

On this clone itself: One end of the junction is discordant with germline, which a read error may explain. The V call is TRBV27, the J call TRBJ1-2; a weak D match, TRBD1 (6 bases). This CDR3 contains 14 residues. Germline CDR1 is MNHEY and CDR2 is SMNVEV (reference sequence). The CDR3 protein is CASSLSRRGSNFTF. CDR3 sequence (DNA): TGTGCCAGCAGTCTATCAAGGAGGGGGTCCAATTTCACCTTC.

In DNA, the CDR3 is TGTGCCAGCAGCCAAGACCGCTACGAGCAGTACTTC. Translating it yields CASSQDRYEQYF. The chain carries TRBV7-2 and TRBJ2-7; D is uncertain. Between the trimmed V and J ends, which lost 5 bases and 3 bases, there was a span of 8 bases. CDR1 and CDR2 (germline): SGHTA, FQGNSA. The CDR3 length is 12 residues.

The chain joins TRBV7-9 to TRBJ2-7, with TRBD1 matching 8 bases. The CDR3 has 14 residues. The junction had 2 bases not matched to a gene; V was cut back by 4 bases and J by 0 bases. Germline lookup yields CDR1 SEHNR and CDR2 FQNEAQ (reference sequence). CDR3: CASSSGQDSYEQYF. The CDR3 nucleotides are TGTGCCAGCAGCTCGGGACAGGACTCCTACGAGCAGTACTTC.

This chain links TRBV6-5 with TRBJ2-2, with 8 nucleotides matching TRBD2. The junction had 6 bases not matched to a gene; V was cut back by 7 bases and J by 2 bases. CDR1 is MNHEY, CDR2 SVGAGI, per germline. This CDR3 comprises 15 residues. In DNA, the CDR3 is TGTGCCAGCAAACCTAGCGGGCTCAACACCGGGGAGCTGTTTTTT. Amino acid sequence: CASKPSGLNTGELFF.

The chain recombines TRBV5-4 with TRBJ2-7; D remains ambiguous. The CDR3 length is 15 residues. The germline V and J ends were trimmed by 0 bases and 5 bases, with 15 bases remaining between them. Germline values: CDR1 SGHNT, CDR2 YYREEE (reference sequence). CDR3: CASSLGLAQSDEQYF. The CDR3 bases are TGTGCCAGCAGCTTGGGGCTGGCCCAATCGGACGAGCAGTACTTC.

J is TRBJ2-2 and V is TRBV25-1, with 7 nucleotides matching TRBD1. Germline CDR1 MGHDK, CDR2 SYGVNS. CDR3 size: 13 residues. With V trimmed by 0 bases and J by 11 bases, 3 bases remained unmatched. The CDR3 is CASSEYTGEELFF. The DNA of the CDR3 is TGTGCCAGCAGTGAATATACAGGGGAAGAGCTGTTTTTT.

This clone appeared once. This chain uses TRBV5-4 with TRBJ1-1, with 7 bases fitting TRBD1. The ends lost 1 base at V and 5 bases at J; junction bases unmatched: 5. CDR3 length equals 14 residues. CDR1 and CDR2 from the germline V gene are SGHNT and YYREEE (reference sequence). DNA for the CDR3: TGTGCCAGCAGCTTGAGACAGGGTAGGACTGAAGCTTTCTTT. Translation gives CASSLRQGRTEAFF.

This clone appeared a single time. This chain uses TRBV28 with TRBJ2-1; D might be TRBD2 (6 bases). With 6 bases removed from V and 4 bases from J, the gap between germline ends came to 13 bases. The CDR3 is 14 amino acids. The germline V gene encodes CDR1 MDHEN and CDR2 SYDVKM. CDR3 DNA: TGTGCCAGCAGGGGAGGTGGGGTATACAATGAGCAGTTCTTC. Translating it yields CASRGGGVYNEQFF.

This chain links TRBV9 with TRBJ2-7; TRBD2 agrees at 7 bases. This CDR3 spans 14 amino acids. V shed 4 bases, J shed 3 bases, and the junction held 7 bases outside the gene matches. Germline CDR1 and CDR2: SGDLS and YYNGEE. This chain's CDR3 is CASSPRRENYEQYF. CDR3 nucleotides: TGTGCCAGCAGCCCTCGGCGGGAGAACTACGAGCAGTACTTC. The whole variable domain, filled in from reference TRBV9 and TRBJ2-7, reads DSGVTQTPKHLITATGQRVTLRCSPRSGDLSVYWYQQSLDQGLQFLIQYYNGEERAKGNILERFSAQQFPDLHSELNLSSLELGDSALYFCASSPRRENYEQYFGPGTRLTVT.

DNA for the CDR3: TGTGCCAGCAGTTACGATGGGACAGGGGGCGTCGAAGCTTTCTTT. Translating gives CASSYDGTGGVEAFF. The chain links TRBV6-5 to TRBJ1-1; 12 bases are a match to TRBD1. With 2 bases clipped from V and 8 bases from J, the junction kept 6 bases outside the gene matches. The germline V gene has CDR1 MNHEY and CDR2 SVGAGI. The CDR3 is 15 amino acids.

The V call is TRBV2, the J call TRBJ2-3; maybe TRBD2 (6 bases). This CDR3 has 10 residues. Trimming left V 8 bases short and J 7 bases short, with 7 bases between. Germline lookup yields CDR1 SNHLY and CDR2 FYNNEI. In DNA, the CDR3 is TGTGCCAGCCGGGAGTATACGCAGTATTTT. Its protein product is CASREYTQYF.

V usage is TRBV2 and J usage is TRBJ2-5; 10 bases match TRBD1. With 6 bases clipped from V and 5 bases from J, the junction kept 0 bases outside the gene matches. CDR3 length: 12 amino acids. Germline V gene lookup returns CDR1 SNHLY and CDR2 FYNNEI. The CDR3: CASRDRGETQYF. The CDR3 DNA is TGTGCCAGCAGGGACAGGGGGGAGACCCAGTACTTC. Full variable domain (rest looked up from reference TRBV2 and TRBJ2-5): EPEVTQTPSHQVTQMGQEVILRCVPISNHLYFYWYRQILGQKVEFLVSFYNNEISEKSEIFDDQFSVERPDGSNFTLKIRSTKLEDSAMYFCASRDRGETQYFGPGTRLLVL.

The chain recombines TRBV6-6 with TRBJ1-6; the D is unclear. Trimming cost V 6 bases and J 8 bases, with 17 bases left between them. The CDR3 length is 15 residues. CDR1 MNHNY and CDR2 SVGAGI come from the germline V gene (reference sequence). CDR3 region: CASRTGGGGDSPLHF. In DNA, the CDR3 is TGTGCCAGCAGAACCGGCGGAGGAGGAGATTCACCCCTCCACTTT.

The CDR3 is CASSLTSGSETQYF. Here the CDR3 DNA reads TGCGCCAGCAGCTTGACTAGCGGGTCAGAGACCCAGTACTTC. This chain links TRBV5-1 with TRBJ2-5; 9 bases align to TRBD2. The germline V gene encodes CDR1 SGHRS and CDR2 YFSETQ. V lost 1 base, J lost 4 bases, and 2 bases stayed unmatched. The length of the CDR3 is 14 residues.

The V and J genes are TRBV7-2 and TRBJ1-4, with TRBD1 matching 7 bases. The germline gives CDR1 SGHTA, CDR2 FQGNSA. V lost 0 bases to trimming and J lost 4 bases; unmatched junction nucleotides: 5. The CDR3 is 16 residues long. CDR3 loop: CASSLASRQGNEKLFF. CDR3 nucleotide sequence: TGTGCCAGCAGCTTAGCGTCCAGACAGGGTAATGAAAAACTGTTTTTT.

This sequence joins TRBV7-6 and TRBJ2-1; the D gene is possibly TRBD2 (6 bases). This CDR3 comprises 15 residues. V lost 1 base to trimming and J lost 4 bases, with 11 bases between them. CDR1 is SGHVS, CDR2 FNYEAQ, per germline. CDR3 in DNA: TGTGCCAGCAGCTTAGTTGTGGGGGGTTACAATGAGCAGTTCTTC. Protein: CASSLVVGGYNEQFF.